This T cell receptor (beta chain) derives from a study of monozygotic twins with inflammatory bowel disease. TCRdb reworked the 5' RACE reads into one entry per CDR3 protein, no DNA. Its listing shows approximately 400,000 distinct CDR3 sequences. The clonotype was recovered from a human donor with ulcerative colitis or Crohn's disease, or a healthy co-twin of an affected twin (not recorded which). The sample was blood.

The CDR3 region is CASSFLLSLGGNEQYF. The gene calls are TRBV7-9 and TRBJ2-7; TCRdb selects TRBD1, and the lack of DNA leaves this call unchecked. The CDR3 contains 16 residues. Germline V gives CDR1 SEHNR, CDR2 FQNEAQ (reference sequence).